This T cell receptor (beta chain) originates from a study of T cells in Graves' hyperthyroidism and ophthalmopathy. This clonotype showed up just a few times. RNA transcripts were the template for amplifying TCR beta CDR3 regions. RT-PCR in the first round (using the HTBI primer set) targeted the TCR CDR3. TCRdb itself ran the multiplex PCR reads through MiXCR, one entry per CDR3 protein. In the table there are over 400,000 distinct CDR3 sequences, 20% to 25% of which are singletons. This clonotype was obtained from a woman in her seventies with Graves' ophthalmopathy. The sample comprised blood.

The DNA of the CDR3 is TGTGCCAGCAGTTCCCTCCGAACTAGCGGCTCCTACAATGAGCAGTTCTTC. Protein sequence: CASSSLRTSGSYNEQFF. The chain has TRBV6-1 and TRBJ2-1; 8 nucleotides agree with TRBD2. The CDR3 runs 17 residues. Germline-derived CDR1 and CDR2 are MNHNS and SASEGT. J lost 0 bases, V lost 5 bases, and 9 bases had no gene match.